What follows is one T cell receptor (beta chain) and its context. Its target is not known. The sample belongs to a study of cytomegalovirus exposure and HLA in healthy donors. Points from the study as a whole: Later analysis indicated greater clonal expansion among HLA-associated TCR beta chains than among equally common other chains.

Primers: 60 Vbeta forward and 13 Jbeta reverse. Only in-frame clones appear in the TCRdb table, and some are missing; sequencing was by immunoSEQ multiplex PCR. In the table there are 150,000 to 200,000 clones, approximately 80% of which are singletons. Germline values: CDR1 MNHNS, CDR2 SASEGT. This CDR3 comprises 13 residues. V was pared by 5 bases and J by 0 bases, with 7 bases between. This TCR was sampled from a woman between 40 and 55 years old in good health and CMV-seronegative. Sequenced input: PBMCs. The rearrangement uses TRBV6-1 and TRBJ1-1, with D uncertain. In DNA, the CDR3 is TGTGCCAGCAGTCGGGAGGTGAACACTGAAGCTTTCTTT. Its translation is CASSREVNTEAFF.